The T cell receptor beta chain described here comes from a study of beta chain features in type 1 diabetes. Comment on this clone: Its target is unknown.

This CDR3 comprises 10 residues. Germline CDR1 is DFQATT and CDR2 is SNEGSKA (reference sequence). Sequencing targeted expressed TCRB transcripts, as all isolated RNA had been reverse transcribed. Profiling relied on immunoSEQ multiplex PCR, and the TCRdb table lists in-frame clones only, not all of them. In the table there are hundreds of thousands of clones, more than 13% of which are singletons. Study-wide findings and caveats: Type 1 diabetes patients had moderately but significantly shorter TCRB CDR3s in all four CD4+ subsets.

The clonotype comes from a man in his late teens or twenties with type 1 diabetes. The specimen was naive CD4+ T cells from blood. The chain carries TRBV20-1 and TRBJ2-5; D uncertain. The J call may not be correct, given that the DNA end is closer to TRBJ2-7. CDR3 loop: CSARGAEQYF. The CDR3 nucleotides read TGCAGTGCTAGAGGGGCCGAGCAGTACTTC.